Presented here are 8 T cell receptor beta chains from one specimen sequenced in a study of cytomegalovirus exposure and HLA in healthy donors. Use of 60 Vbeta and 13 Jbeta primers characterized the PCR. This table comes from immunoSEQ multiplex PCR, and its TCRdb copy is limited to in-frame clones, with some not included. In all, the sample yields 45,000 to 55,000 clones. The sample was PBMCs. These receptors all stem from a woman aged 50 to 60 in good health and CMV-seropositive.

V is TRBV10-3 and J is TRBJ2-3; possible D gene TRBD1, 6 bases. In germline, CDR1 is ENHRY, CDR2 SYGVKD. Trimming pared 6 bases from V and 2 bases from J, leaving 12 bases between. The CDR3 contains 14 residues. CDR3 loop: CAISPGQSTDTQYF. CDR3 DNA sequence: TGTGCCATCAGCCCAGGACAGTCCACAGATACGCAGTATTTT.

The gene calls are TRBV19 and TRBJ1-1, with TRBD1 as a possible D gene (5 bases). The V end was cut by 5 bases, the J end by 0 bases, with 13 bases between. The germline gives CDR1 LNHDA, CDR2 SQIVND (reference sequence). CDR3 length: 15 amino acids. The CDR3 nucleotides are TGTGCCAGTAGTCTCGGGGGGTCCATGAACACTGAAGCTTTCTTT. Protein sequence: CASSLGGSMNTEAFF.

V is TRBV4-2 and J is TRBJ2-3; 8 nucleotides match TRBD2. Per germline, CDR1 LGHNA and CDR2 YNFKEQ. The CDR3 spans 17 residues. V gave up 1 base and J gave up 7 bases; unmatched junction bases: 13. CDR3 region: CASSQVGSGAPGNTQYF. In nucleotides, the CDR3 is TGTGCCAGCAGCCAAGTTGGTAGCGGGGCCCCAGGGAATACGCAGTATTTT.

This chain links TRBV28 with TRBJ2-7, with 9 bases lining up with TRBD1. With V trimmed by 8 bases and J by 5 bases, 13 bases remained unmatched. The CDR3 length is 15 residues. From germline, CDR1 is MDHEN and CDR2 SYDVKM. CDR3 loop: CASSLGGQGNNEQYF. The DNA of the CDR3 is TGTGCCAGCTCACTCGGGGGACAGGGTAACAACGAGCAGTACTTC.

V is TRBV19 and J is TRBJ1-1; 11 nucleotides align to TRBD1. CDR3 size: 18 residues. Germline V gene lookup returns CDR1 LNHDA and CDR2 SQIVND (reference sequence). After removal of 2 bases from V and 4 bases from J, the junction contained 12 bases not matched to a gene. The DNA of the CDR3 is TGTGCCAGTAGTATACTCGGACAGGGGGCACTGGTTGGCACTGAAGCTTTCTTT. Protein: CASSILGQGALVGTEAFF.

The CDR3 region is CASSVSGSNTEAFF. CDR3 DNA: TGTGCCAGCAGCGTATCCGGGTCGAACACTGAAGCTTTCTTT. The chain is built from TRBV9 and TRBJ1-1; D remains ambiguous. The length of the CDR3 is 14 residues. V lost 1 base and J lost 1, with 8 bases in between. Germline V gene data show CDR1 as SGDLS and CDR2 as YYNGEE.

The chain combines TRBV4-3 with TRBJ1-2; 8 positions match TRBD1. Germline V CDR1 and CDR2: LGHNA, YSLEER. Trimming cost V 4 bases and J 4 bases; bases outside gene matches: 8. This CDR3 is built from 15 residues. The CDR3 loop is CASSPQRDRFYGYTF. CDR3 bases: TGCGCCAGCAGCCCTCAAAGGGACAGGTTCTATGGCTACACCTTC.

The chain joins TRBV28 to TRBJ1-1; D possibly corresponds to TRBD1 (6 bases). This CDR3 comprises 14 residues. V was clipped by 7 bases and J by 2 bases, with 14 bases between them. Germline CDR1 and CDR2: MDHEN and SYDVKM. The CDR3 sequence is CASIVGGRNTEAFF. CDR3 coding DNA: TGTGCCAGCATAGTGGGGGGGCGAAACACTGAAGCTTTCTTT.